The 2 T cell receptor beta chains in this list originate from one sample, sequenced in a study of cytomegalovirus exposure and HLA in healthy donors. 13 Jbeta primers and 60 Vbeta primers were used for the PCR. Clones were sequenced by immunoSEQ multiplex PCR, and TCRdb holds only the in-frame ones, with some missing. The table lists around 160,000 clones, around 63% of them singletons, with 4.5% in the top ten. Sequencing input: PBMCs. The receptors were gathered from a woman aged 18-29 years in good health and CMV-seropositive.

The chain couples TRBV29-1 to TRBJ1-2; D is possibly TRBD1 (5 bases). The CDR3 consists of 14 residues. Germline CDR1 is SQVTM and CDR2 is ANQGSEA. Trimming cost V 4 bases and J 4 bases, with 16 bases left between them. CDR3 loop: CSVVRRGSGYGYTF. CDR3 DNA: TGCAGCGTTGTGAGGAGGGGCTCAGGCTATGGCTACACCTTC.

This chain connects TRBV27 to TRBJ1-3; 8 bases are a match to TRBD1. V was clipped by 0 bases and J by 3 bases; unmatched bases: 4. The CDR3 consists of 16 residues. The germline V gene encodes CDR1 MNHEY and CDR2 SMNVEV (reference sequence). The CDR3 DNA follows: TGTGCCAGCAGTTTATCGGACAGGGTGGGTGGAAACACCATATATTTT. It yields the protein CASSLSDRVGGNTIYF.